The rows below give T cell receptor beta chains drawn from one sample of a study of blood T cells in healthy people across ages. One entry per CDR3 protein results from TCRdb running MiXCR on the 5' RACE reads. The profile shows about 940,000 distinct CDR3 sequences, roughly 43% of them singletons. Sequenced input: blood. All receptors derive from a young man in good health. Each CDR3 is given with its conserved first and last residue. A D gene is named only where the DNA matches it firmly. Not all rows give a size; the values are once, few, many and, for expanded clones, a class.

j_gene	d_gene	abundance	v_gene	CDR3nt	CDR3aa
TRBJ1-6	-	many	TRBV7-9	TGTGCCAGCAGCTTAACTAATTCACCCCTCCACTTT	CASSLTNSPLHF
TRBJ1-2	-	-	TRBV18	TGTGCCAGCTCACCGGACGGGGTTGAGGGCTACACCTTC	CASSPDGVEGYTF
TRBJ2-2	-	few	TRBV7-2	TGTGCCAGCAGCAAGGACCTTCACACCGGGGAGCTGTTTTTT	CASSKDLHTGELFF
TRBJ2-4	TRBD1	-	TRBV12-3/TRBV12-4	TGTGCCAGCAGTTTAGCCCTGACAGGGAGGTACTTC	CASSLALTGRYF
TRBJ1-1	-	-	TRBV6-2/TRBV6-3	TGTGCCAGCAGTTACAGGGTGGTGGGGAGAACTGAAGCTTTCTTT	CASSYRVVGRTEAFF
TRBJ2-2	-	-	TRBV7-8	TGTGCCAGCAGCCACGGATCCGGGGAGCTGTTTTTT	CASSHGSGELFF
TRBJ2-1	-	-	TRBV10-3	TGTGCCATCAGTGCGCTGAATGAGCAGTTCTTC	CAISALNEQFF
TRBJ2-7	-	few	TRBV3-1	TGTGCCAGCAGCCAAGATCGAATCGACCAGATCTACGAGCAGTACTTC	CASSQDRIDQIYEQYF
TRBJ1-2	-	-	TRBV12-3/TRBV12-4	TGTGCCAGCAGTTTTGGTCCTAGAACTAACTATGGCTACACCTTC	CASSFGPRTNYGYTF
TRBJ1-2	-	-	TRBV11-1	TGTGCCAGCAGCTTTGAAAACTATGGCTACACCTTC	CASSFENYGYTF
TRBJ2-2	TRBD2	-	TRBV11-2	TGTGCCAGCAGCTCGGGACTACCCACCGGGGAGCTGTTTTTT	CASSSGLPTGELFF
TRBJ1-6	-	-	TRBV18	TGTGCCAGCTCACCAACCCCAGGAAATAATTCACCCCTCCACTTT	CASSPTPGNNSPLHF
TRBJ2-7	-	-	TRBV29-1	TGCAGCGTTGCCCAACAGGGCCCTAAGTCGGGGCAGTACTTC	CSVAQQGPKSGQYF
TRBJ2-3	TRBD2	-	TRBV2	TGTGCCAGCAGTGACAACGGGGGGTTCACAGATACGCAGTATTTT	CASSDNGGFTDTQYF
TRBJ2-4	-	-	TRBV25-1	TGTGCCAGCAGTGAACAGGGGGGCGACATTCAGTACTTC	CASSEQGGDIQYF
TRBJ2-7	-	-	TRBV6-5	TGTGCCAGCACCCAACCGGGGGGCCAGCAGTACTTC	CASTQPGGQQYF
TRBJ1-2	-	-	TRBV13	TGTGCCAGCAGCCTCCGACTCCTAGCTAACTATGGCTACACCTTC	CASSLRLLANYGYTF
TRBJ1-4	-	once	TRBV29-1	TGCAGCGTGGGGACGGCTAAGGAAAAACTGTTTTTT	CSVGTAKEKLFF
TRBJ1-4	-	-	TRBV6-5	TGTGCCAGCAGTTACTCAAACAGGTTTTCCGGTGAAAAACTGTTTTTT	CASSYSNRFSGEKLFF
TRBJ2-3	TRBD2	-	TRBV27	TGTGCCAGCAGTTACCTGACTAGCGGGGGAAGGGGTGGTACGCAGTATTTT	CASSYLTSGGRGGTQYF
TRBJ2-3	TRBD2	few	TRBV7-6	TGTGCCAGCAGCTTACTAGCGGGGGGGCGAGATACGCAGTATTTT	CASSLLAGGRDTQYF
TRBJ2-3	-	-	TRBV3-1	TGTGCCAGCAGCCAAACAGGTCCAGATACGCAGTATTTT	CASSQTGPDTQYF
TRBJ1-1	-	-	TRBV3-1	TGTGCCAGCAGCCAAGATACAGCTATGAACACTGAAGCTTTCTTT	CASSQDTAMNTEAFF
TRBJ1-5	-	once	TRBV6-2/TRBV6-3	TGTGCCAGCAGATATACGACAGGCAGGGAAGTTTCTGGTCAGCCCCAGCATTTT	CASRYTTGREVSGQPQHF
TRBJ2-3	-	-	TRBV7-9	TGTGCCAGCAGCTTAGAGGTGGGCACGCAGTATTTT	CASSLEVGTQYF
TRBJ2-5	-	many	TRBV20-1	TGCAGTGCTAGAGCCGAGGTGGGGGAGACCCAGTACTTC	CSARAEVGETQYF
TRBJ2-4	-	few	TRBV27	TGTGCCAGCAGTTCGGGGCCAAACATTCAGTACTTC	CASSSGPNIQYF
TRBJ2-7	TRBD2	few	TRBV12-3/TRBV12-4	TGTGCCAGCAGTAAGCGGGGGGAGCAGTACTTC	CASSKRGEQYF
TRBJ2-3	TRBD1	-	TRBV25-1	TGTGCCAGCAGACCCGGGACAGGGCCCCGCACAGATACGCAGTATTTT	CASRPGTGPRTDTQYF
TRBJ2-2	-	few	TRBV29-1	TGCAGCGCAGATACACACACCGGGGAGCTGTTTTTT	CSADTHTGELFF
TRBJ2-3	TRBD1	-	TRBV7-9	TGTGCCAGCAGCTACGGGACAGAGAGGGGTACGCAGTATTTT	CASSYGTERGTQYF
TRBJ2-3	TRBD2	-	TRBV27	TGTGCCAGCAGTTTGACTAGCGGGGTGTTTTTTAGCACAGATACGCAGTATTTT	CASSLTSGVFFSTDTQYF
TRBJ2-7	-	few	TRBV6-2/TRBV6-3	TGTGCCAGCAGTTACACCAGGGAATGGGACGAGCAGTACTTC	CASSYTREWDEQYF
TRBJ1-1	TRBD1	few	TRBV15	TGTGCCACCAGCAGGGACAGGACGAACACTGAAGCTTTCTTT	CATSRDRTNTEAFF
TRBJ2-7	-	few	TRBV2	TGTGCTTCCGTTCGGGACGGGGTGCGCGAGCAGTACTTC	CASVRDGVREQYF
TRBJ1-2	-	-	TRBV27	TGTGCCAGCAGTTTCGGAGCAAGCACAGTGGGAAGCTACACCTTC	CASSFGASTVGSYTF
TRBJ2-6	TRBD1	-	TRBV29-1	TGCAGCGTGCAGACAGGGCACTCTGGGGCCAACGTCCTGACTTTC	CSVQTGHSGANVLTF
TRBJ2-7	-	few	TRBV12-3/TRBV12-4	TGTGCCAGCAGTTTAGACAGGGCCGGCTACGAGCAGTACTTC	CASSLDRAGYEQYF
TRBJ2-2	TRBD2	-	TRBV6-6	TGTGCCAGCAGTCCCGCGGGGGGGAAAGGGGAGCTGTTTTTT	CASSPAGGKGELFF
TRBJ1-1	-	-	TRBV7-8	TGTGCCAGCAGCTTATTCGTTATGAACACTGAAGCTTTCTTT	CASSLFVMNTEAFF
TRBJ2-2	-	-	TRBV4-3	TGCGCCAGCAGCTCACAGGCACAAACGAACACCGGGGAGCTGTTTTTT	CASSSQAQTNTGELFF
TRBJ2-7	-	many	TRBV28	TGTGCCAGCAGTTACACAGGGAGGGCCGACGAGCAGTACTTC	CASSYTGRADEQYF
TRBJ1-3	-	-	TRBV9	TGTGCCAGCAGCGTTGGGGAAGTCTCTGGAAACACCATATATTTT	CASSVGEVSGNTIYF
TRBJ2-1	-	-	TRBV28	TGTGCCAGCAGCTCGCCGGGACGGAACAATGAGCAGTTCTTC	CASSSPGRNNEQFF
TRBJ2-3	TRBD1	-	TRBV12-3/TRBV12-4	TGTGCCAGCAGTCCGTTGGGACAGGCCCTCACAGATACGCAGTATTTT	CASSPLGQALTDTQYF